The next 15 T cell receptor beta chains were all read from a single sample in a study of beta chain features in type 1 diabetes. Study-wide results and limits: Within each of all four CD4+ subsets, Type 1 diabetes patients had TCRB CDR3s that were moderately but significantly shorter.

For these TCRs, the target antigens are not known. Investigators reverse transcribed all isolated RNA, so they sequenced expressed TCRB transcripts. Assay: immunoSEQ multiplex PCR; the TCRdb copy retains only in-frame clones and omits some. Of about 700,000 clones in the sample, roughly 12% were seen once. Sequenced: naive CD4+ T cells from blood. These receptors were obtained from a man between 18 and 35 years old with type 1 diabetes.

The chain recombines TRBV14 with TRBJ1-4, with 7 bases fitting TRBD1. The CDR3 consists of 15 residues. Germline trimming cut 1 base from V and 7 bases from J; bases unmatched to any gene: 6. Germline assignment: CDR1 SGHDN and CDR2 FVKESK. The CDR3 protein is CASSQGWDSAEKLFF. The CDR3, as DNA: TGTGCCAGCAGCCAAGGATGGGACAGCGCTGAAAAACTGTTTTTT.

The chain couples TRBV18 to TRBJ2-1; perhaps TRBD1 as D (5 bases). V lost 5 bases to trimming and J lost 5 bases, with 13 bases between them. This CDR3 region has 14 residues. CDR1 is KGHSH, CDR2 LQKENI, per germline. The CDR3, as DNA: TGTGCCAGCTCAATATCGACAGCCGACAATGAGCAGTTCTTC. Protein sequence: CASSISTADNEQFF.

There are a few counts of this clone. CDR3 amino acids: CASSLASGARVDTQYF. The CDR3 DNA follows: TGTGCCAGCAGCCTGGCTAGCGGGGCTCGGGTAGATACGCAGTATTTT. This chain uses TRBV7-2 with TRBJ2-3; TRBD2 aligns across 9 bases. CDR1 is SGHTA, CDR2 FQGNSA, per germline. The V gene end was trimmed by 5 bases and the J gene end by 5 bases; junction bases not matched to a gene: 11. The CDR3 is made up of 16 amino acids.

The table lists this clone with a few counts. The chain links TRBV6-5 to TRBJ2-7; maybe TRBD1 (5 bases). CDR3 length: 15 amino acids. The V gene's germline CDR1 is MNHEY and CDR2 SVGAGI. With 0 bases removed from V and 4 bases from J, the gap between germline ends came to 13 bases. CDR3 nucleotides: TGTGCCAGCAGTTACTCGATCCCCAGGGTTTACGAGCAGTACTTC. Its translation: CASSYSIPRVYEQYF.

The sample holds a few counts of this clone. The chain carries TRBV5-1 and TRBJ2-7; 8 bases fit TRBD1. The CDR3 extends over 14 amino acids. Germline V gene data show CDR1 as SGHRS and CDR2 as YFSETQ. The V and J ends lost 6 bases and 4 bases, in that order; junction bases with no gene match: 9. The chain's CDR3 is CASMDQGASYEQYF. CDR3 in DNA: TGCGCCAGCATGGATCAGGGGGCGAGTTACGAGCAGTACTTC.

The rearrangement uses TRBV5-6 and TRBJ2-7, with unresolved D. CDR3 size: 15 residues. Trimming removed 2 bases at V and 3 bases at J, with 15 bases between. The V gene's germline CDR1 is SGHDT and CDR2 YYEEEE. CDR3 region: CASSFQRPLLYEQYF. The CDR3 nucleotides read TGTGCCAGCAGCTTTCAGAGGCCTCTACTCTACGAGCAGTACTTC.

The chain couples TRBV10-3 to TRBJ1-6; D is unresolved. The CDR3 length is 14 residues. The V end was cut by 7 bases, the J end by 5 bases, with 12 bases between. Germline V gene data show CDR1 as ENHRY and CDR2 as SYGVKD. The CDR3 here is CAIKGIGNNSPLHF. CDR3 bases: TGTGCCATCAAGGGTATAGGAAATAATTCACCCCTCCACTTT.

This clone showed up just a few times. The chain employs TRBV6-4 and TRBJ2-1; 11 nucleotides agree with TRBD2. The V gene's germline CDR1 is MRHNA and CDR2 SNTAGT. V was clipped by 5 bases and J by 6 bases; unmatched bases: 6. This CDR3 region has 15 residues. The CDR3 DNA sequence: TGTGCCAGCAGTCCGCGACTAGCGGGGAGCAATGAGCAGTTCTTC. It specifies CASSPRLAGSNEQFF.

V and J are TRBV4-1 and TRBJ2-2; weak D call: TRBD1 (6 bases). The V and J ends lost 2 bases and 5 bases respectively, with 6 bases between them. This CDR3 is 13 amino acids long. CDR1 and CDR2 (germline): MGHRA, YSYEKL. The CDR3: CASSQRGTGELFF. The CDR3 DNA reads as TGCGCCAGCAGCCAAAGGGGGACCGGGGAGCTGTTTTTT.

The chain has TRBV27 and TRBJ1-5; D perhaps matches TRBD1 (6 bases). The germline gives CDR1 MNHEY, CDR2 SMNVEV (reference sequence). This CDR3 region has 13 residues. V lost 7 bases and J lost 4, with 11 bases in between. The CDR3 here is CASNLRGNQPQHF. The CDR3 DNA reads TGTGCCAGCAACCTCAGGGGAAATCAGCCCCAGCATTTT.

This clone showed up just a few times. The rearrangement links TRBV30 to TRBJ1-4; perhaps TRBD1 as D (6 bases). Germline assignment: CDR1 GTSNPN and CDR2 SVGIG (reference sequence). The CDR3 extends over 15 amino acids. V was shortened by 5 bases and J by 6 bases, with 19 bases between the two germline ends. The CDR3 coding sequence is TGTGCCTGGGCCATCCCAGGGGTGATCGATGAAAAACTGTTTTTT. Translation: CAWAIPGVIDEKLFF.

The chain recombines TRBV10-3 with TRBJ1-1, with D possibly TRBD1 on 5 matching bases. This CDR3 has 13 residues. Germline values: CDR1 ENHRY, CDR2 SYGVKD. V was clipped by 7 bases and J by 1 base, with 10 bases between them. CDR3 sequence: CAIMSGGNTEAFF. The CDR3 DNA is TGTGCCATCATGTCGGGGGGGAACACTGAAGCTTTCTTT.

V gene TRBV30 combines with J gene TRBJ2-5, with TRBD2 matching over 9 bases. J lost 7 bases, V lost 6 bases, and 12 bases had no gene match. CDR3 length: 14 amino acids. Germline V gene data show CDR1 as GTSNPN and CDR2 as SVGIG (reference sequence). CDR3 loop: CACTNSGGTGTQYF. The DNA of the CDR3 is TGTGCCTGTACTAATAGCGGGGGTACAGGGACCCAGTACTTC.

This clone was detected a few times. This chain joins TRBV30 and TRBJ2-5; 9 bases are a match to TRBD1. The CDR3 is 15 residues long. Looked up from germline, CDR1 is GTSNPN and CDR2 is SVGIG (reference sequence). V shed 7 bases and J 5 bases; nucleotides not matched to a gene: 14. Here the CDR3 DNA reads TGTGCCTTCTCCCCCGGACAGGGGAGGTACGAGACCCAGTACTTC. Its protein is CAFSPGQGRYETQYF. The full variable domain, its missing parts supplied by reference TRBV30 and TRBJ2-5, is SQTIHQWPATLVQPVGSPLSLECTVEGTSNPNLYWYRQAAGRGLQLLFYSVGIGQISSEVPQNLSASRPQDRQFILSSKKLLLSDSGFYLCAFSPGQGRYETQYFGPGTRLLVL.

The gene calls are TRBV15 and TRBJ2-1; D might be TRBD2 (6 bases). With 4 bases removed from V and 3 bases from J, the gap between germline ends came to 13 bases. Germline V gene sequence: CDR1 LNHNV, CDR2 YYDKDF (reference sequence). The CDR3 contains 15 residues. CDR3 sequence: CATSKGLQGYNEQFF. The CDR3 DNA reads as TGTGCCACCAGCAAGGGACTCCAAGGCTACAATGAGCAGTTCTTC.